This paragraph reports one T cell receptor (beta chain). No antigen is known for it. The length of the CDR3 is 13 residues. The V and J ends lost 3 bases and 11 bases respectively, with 16 bases between them. The V gene's germline CDR1 is SEHNR and CDR2 FQNEAQ (reference sequence). The sample comes from a study of post-analysis software for immune sequencing data. Across the study: Relapsing-remitting, secondary progressive and progressive-relapsing courses of multiple sclerosis were included. Study conclusions and caveats: Higher frequency in patients than in controls was seen for five TRBV segments, with TRBV5-6, TRBV5-1 and TRBV20-1 among them. Same-batch samples co-clustered strongly by F measure. A significant reduction in normalized Chao1 diversity was observed in multiple sclerosis patients versus controls.

TCR beta libraries were prepared from cDNA with unique molecular identifiers. TCRdb re-analysed the PCR reads in MiXCR, keeping a single row per CDR3 protein. The data hold approximately 730,000 distinct CDR3 sequences, with roughly 46% observed a single time. The sequencing sample was made of blood. This clonotype originated in a girl aged 10 to 17 with multiple sclerosis. The rearrangement links TRBV7-9 to TRBJ2-5; a weak D match, TRBD2 (7 bases). The CDR3 spells CASSLGLEGGQYF. CDR3 sequence (DNA): TGTGCCAGCAGCTTGGGCCTAGAGGGGGGGCAGTACTTC.